This passage covers 16 T cell receptor beta chains from one sample sequenced in a study of metastatic and nonmetastatic thyroid tumors. Thyroid surgery was preceded by no treatment in any patient. TCRdb reanalyzed the PCR reads with MiXCR. The sample records 3,500 to 4,500 clones, approximately 20% being singletons. The source material was tumor tissue. These receptor sequences come from a male donor with papillary thyroid cancer or a benign thyroid nodule (not recorded which). Some clones in this sample may be carry-over from other donors' samples.

This clone came up a few times. This chain joins TRBV27 and TRBJ1-2; D possibly corresponds to TRBD1 (5 bases). V was pared by 6 bases and J by 5 bases, with 22 bases between. The CDR3 contains 16 residues. Germline V gene sequence: CDR1 MNHEY, CDR2 SMNVEV (reference sequence). CDR3 amino acids: CASRPGHGDSMYGYTF. The CDR3 nucleotides read TGTGCCAGCAGACCAGGACACGGCGATTCTATGTATGGCTACACCTTC.

The chain employs TRBV28 and TRBJ1-5, with a tentative D call TRBD1 (5 bases). The germline V gene encodes CDR1 MDHEN and CDR2 SYDVKM. This CDR3 has 15 amino acids. V gave up 2 bases and J gave up 0 bases, with 8 bases separating them. CDR3 residues: CASSLAGSSNQPQHF. In DNA, the CDR3 is TGTGCCAGCAGTTTAGCAGGGAGTAGCAATCAGCCCCAGCATTTT.

This clone has a handful of counts. The CDR3 spells CASSKQGAYNEQFF. DNA for the CDR3: TGTGCCAGTAGTAAGCAGGGCGCCTACAATGAGCAGTTCTTC. V is TRBV19 and J is TRBJ2-1; weak D call: TRBD1 (5 bases). V lost 4 bases to trimming and J lost 2 bases, with 9 bases between them. Looked up from germline, CDR1 is LNHDA and CDR2 is SQIVND (reference sequence). This CDR3 is built from 14 residues.

This clone turned up a few times. A much bigger clone sits one base away, suggesting this may be a read error. The chain recombines TRBV6-2 or TRBV6-3 with TRBJ2-1; TRBD2 aligns across 11 bases. The CDR3 spans 15 residues. Germline CDR1 reads MNHEY; CDR2 reads SVGEGT. The V and J ends lost 5 bases and 9 bases, in that order; junction bases with no gene match: 9. The CDR3 here is CASSITSGGNSEQFF. For the CDR3, the DNA is TGTGCCAGCAGTATCACTAGCGGGGGCAACAGTGAGCAGTTCTTC.

In its sample, this clone was seen a few times. J is TRBJ2-1 and V is TRBV6-1, with 7 nucleotides matching TRBD2. The CDR3 is 13 residues long. V shed 8 bases, J shed 5 bases, and the junction held 6 bases outside the gene matches. The V gene's germline CDR1 is MNHNS and CDR2 SASEGT. The CDR3 bases are TGTGCCAGCGGCCGGGACTATGACAATGAGCAGTTCTTC. Amino acids: CASGRDYDNEQFF.

This clone showed up just a few times. The V gene is TRBV2, the J gene TRBJ2-2, with D possibly TRBD1 on 5 matching bases. The CDR3 is 15 amino acids. Per germline, CDR1 SNHLY and CDR2 FYNNEI. V lost 6 bases, J lost 0 bases, and 11 bases lay in between. CDR3 amino acids: CASRKDTANTGELFF. CDR3 bases: TGTGCCAGCAGGAAGGACACCGCGAACACCGGGGAGCTGTTTTTT. Full variable domain (outside the CDR3, taken from reference TRBV2 and TRBJ2-2): EPEVTQTPSHQVTQMGQEVILRCVPISNHLYFYWYRQILGQKVEFLVSFYNNEISEKSEIFDDQFSVERPDGSNFTLKIRSTKLEDSAMYFCASRKDTANTGELFFGEGSRLTVL.

Within the sample, this clone is medium-sized. This rearrangement joins TRBV12-5 to TRBJ2-7; D is unclear. V shed 2 bases and J shed 5 bases, with 7 bases lying between them. Germline loops: CDR1 LGHNT, CDR2 FRNRAP. The CDR3 extends over 12 amino acids. The CDR3 loop reads CASGLYRHEQYF. The CDR3, as DNA: TGTGCTAGTGGTTTGTACCGACACGAGCAGTACTTC.

This clone was counted a few times. The rearrangement uses TRBV29-1 and TRBJ1-1, with TRBD1 as a possible D gene (5 bases). Germline-derived CDR1 and CDR2 are SQVTM and ANQGSEA. Trimming took 7 bases from V and 5 from J, leaving 17 bases between them. There are 13 residues in the CDR3. The CDR3 sequence: CSALGTPDTEAFF. The CDR3 DNA reads as TGCAGCGCACTGGGGACCCCGGATACTGAAGCTTTCTTT.

The gene calls are TRBV7-6 and TRBJ2-7; 8 bases match TRBD2. The germline V gene has CDR1 SGHVS and CDR2 FNYEAQ. Unmatched junction bases numbered 5, after V lost 3 bases and J lost 4 bases. This CDR3 comprises 14 residues. The chain's CDR3 is CASSLKSSGYEQYF. The CDR3 DNA sequence: TGTGCCAGCAGCTTGAAATCTAGCGGGTACGAGCAGTACTTC.

The chain employs TRBV6-2 or TRBV6-3 and TRBJ1-2, with TRBD1 as a possible D gene (6 bases). CDR3 length: 13 amino acids. Germline-derived CDR1 and CDR2 are MNHEY and SVGEGT. V was shortened by 1 base and J by 6 bases, with 9 bases between the two germline ends. The CDR3 DNA follows: TGTGCCAGCAGTTACTTACAGGGTGATGGCTACACCTTC. Amino acid sequence: CASSYLQGDGYTF.

The chain joins TRBV7-9 to TRBJ2-7; the match to TRBD1 covers 7 bases. Trimming took 6 bases from V and 5 from J; bases not matched to a gene: 7. There are 13 residues in the CDR3. Germline CDR1 is SEHNR and CDR2 is FQNEAQ (reference sequence). The CDR3 spells CASRPTGSNEQYF. The DNA for the CDR3 is TGTGCCAGCAGGCCGACAGGGTCCAACGAGCAGTACTTC.

This chain connects TRBV29-1 to TRBJ1-1, with D perhaps TRBD1 (5 bases). Deletions cut 4 bases from V and 2 bases from J, with 14 bases between. CDR1 and CDR2 (germline): SQVTM, ANQGSEA. The CDR3 consists of 14 residues. CDR3 sequence (DNA): TGCAGCGTTGTGGGAGGGACGATAAACACTGAAGCTTTCTTT. Protein product: CSVVGGTINTEAFF.

This clone was counted at least ten times. The sample holds other DNA sequences that translate to the same CDR3. The chain carries TRBV29-1 and TRBJ1-1; no clear D. In germline, CDR1 is SQVTM, CDR2 ANQGSEA. Trimming shortened V by 1 base and J by 1 base, and 10 bases separated the two germline ends. CDR3 length: 14 amino acids. The CDR3 spells CSVEGSARNTEAFF. The CDR3 bases are TGCAGCGTTGAAGGTTCGGCTAGGAACACTGAAGCTTTCTTT.

The J gene is TRBJ2-7, the V gene TRBV11-1; 7 bases agree with TRBD1. The ends lost 5 bases at V and 2 bases at J; junction bases unmatched: 6. Germline CDR1 and CDR2: SGHAT and FQDESV (reference sequence). This CDR3 has 14 amino acids. CDR3 protein: CASSQRTGPYEQYF. The CDR3 DNA is TGTGCCAGCAGCCAACGGACAGGACCCTACGAGCAGTACTTC.

This clone has just a few counts. The chain is built from TRBV15 and TRBJ2-7; D call uncertain. The CDR3 is 13 amino acids. CDR1 and CDR2 from the germline V gene are LNHNV and YYDKDF (reference sequence). Trimming removed 1 base from V and 0 bases from J, with 4 bases in between. The CDR3: CATSRGDSYEQYF. In nucleotides, the CDR3 is TGTGCCACCAGCAGAGGCGACTCCTACGAGCAGTACTTC.

The chain carries TRBV20-1 and TRBJ2-7; 12 positions agree with TRBD2. CDR1 DFQATT and CDR2 SNEGSKA come from the germline V gene (reference sequence). The V gene end was trimmed by 3 bases and the J gene end by 6 bases; junction bases not matched to a gene: 3. This CDR3 contains 13 residues. The CDR3 DNA follows: TGCAGTGCTAGGACTAGCGGGAGTAGCGAGCAGTACTTC. Translation gives CSARTSGSSEQYF.